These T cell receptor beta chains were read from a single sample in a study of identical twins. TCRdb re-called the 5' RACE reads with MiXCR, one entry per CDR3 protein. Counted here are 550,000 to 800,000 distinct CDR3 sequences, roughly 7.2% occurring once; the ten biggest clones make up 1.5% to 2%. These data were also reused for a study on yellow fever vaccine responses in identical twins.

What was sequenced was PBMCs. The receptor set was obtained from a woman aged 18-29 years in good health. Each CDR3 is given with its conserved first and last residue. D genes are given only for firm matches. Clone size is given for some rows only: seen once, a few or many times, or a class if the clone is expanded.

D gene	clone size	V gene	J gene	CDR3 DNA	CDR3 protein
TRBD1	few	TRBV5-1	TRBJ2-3	TGCGCCAGCAGCTCACAGGGGCGTCGGGGTGATACGCAGTATTTT	CASSSQGRRGDTQYF
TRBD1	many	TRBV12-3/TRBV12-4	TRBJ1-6	TGTGCCAGCAGTTTGGGGCAGGGGGGTTCACCCCTCCACTTT	CASSLGQGGSPLHF
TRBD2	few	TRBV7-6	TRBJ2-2	TGTGCCAGCAGCTCACGGGACAGGAGACTAGCGGGAGTTAACGGGGAGCTGTTTTTT	CASSSRDRRLAGVNGELFF
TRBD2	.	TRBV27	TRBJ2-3	TGTGCCAGCAGTTTGGGAGGGAGTAAGGATACGCAGTATTTT	CASSLGGSKDTQYF
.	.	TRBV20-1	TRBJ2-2	TGCAGTGCCCCGGGACCACCAGCGAACACCGGGGAGCTGTTTTTT	CSAPGPPANTGELFF
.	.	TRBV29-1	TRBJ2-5	TGCAGCGTTGAAGCGTGGTCCACGCGGGAGACCCAGTACTTC	CSVEAWSTRETQYF
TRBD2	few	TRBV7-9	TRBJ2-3	TGTGCCAGCAGCCCAGGGACTAGCGGGACCTCAACAGATACGCAGTATTTT	CASSPGTSGTSTDTQYF
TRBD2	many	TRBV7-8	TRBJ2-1	TGTGCCAGCAGGTCGCTCGGGGGGGCTGGTGAGCAGTTCTTC	CASRSLGGAGEQFF
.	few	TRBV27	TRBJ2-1	TGTGCCAGCAACGAGGGGTCCTTCTCCTACAATGAGCAGTTCTTC	CASNEGSFSYNEQFF
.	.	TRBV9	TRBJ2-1	TGTGCCAGCAGCCCCCGTACTAGAGGCGAGCAGTTCTTC	CASSPRTRGEQFF
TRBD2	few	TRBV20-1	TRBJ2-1	TGCAGTGCTAGCACCCTATTCTCTAGCGGAGCCTACAATGAGCAGTTCTTC	CSASTLFSSGAYNEQFF
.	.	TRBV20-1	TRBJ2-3	TGCAGTGCTAGAGGCGGAGGCAGGTCAATACACACAGATACGCAGTATTTT	CSARGGGRSIHTDTQYF
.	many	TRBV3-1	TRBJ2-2	TGTGCCAGCAAGGGCACCGGGGAGCTGTTTTTT	CASKGTGELFF
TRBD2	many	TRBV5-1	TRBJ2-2	TGCGCCAGTACTATAGCGGGGGCCAACACCGGGGAGCTGTTTTTT	CASTIAGANTGELFF
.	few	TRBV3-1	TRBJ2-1	TGTGCCAGCAGCGGGTCCTCTAGATCCCTTTACAATGAGCAGTTCTTC	CASSGSSRSLYNEQFF
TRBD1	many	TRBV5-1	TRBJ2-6	TGCGCCAGCAGCATGGGACAGGGGGCCGGGGCCAACGTCCTGACTTTC	CASSMGQGAGANVLTF
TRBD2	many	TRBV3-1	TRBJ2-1	TGTGCCAGCAGCCCGTTTACTAGCGGGGTCTACAATGAGCAGTTCTTC	CASSPFTSGVYNEQFF
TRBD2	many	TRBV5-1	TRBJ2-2	TGCGCCAGCAGCTTGAATAGCGGGGCGAACACCGGGGAGCTGTTTTTT	CASSLNSGANTGELFF
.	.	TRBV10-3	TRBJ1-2	TGTGCCATCAGTGGAAGCATGGGGGACTATGGCTACACCTTC	CAISGSMGDYGYTF
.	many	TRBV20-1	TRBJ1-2	TGCAGTGCTAGAGATGGGGCCTTTAACTATGGCTACACCTTC	CSARDGAFNYGYTF
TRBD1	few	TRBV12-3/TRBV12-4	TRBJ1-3	TGTGCCAGCAGTTTGTTTAACAGGGGTTCGGGAAACACCATATATTTT	CASSLFNRGSGNTIYF
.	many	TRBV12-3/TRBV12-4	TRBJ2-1	TGTGCCAGCCTTGAAAAAACGGCGGTTATGACGCAGCTTAGCGATGAGCAGTTCTTC	CASLEKTAVMTQLSDEQFF
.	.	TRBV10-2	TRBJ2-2	TGCGCCAGCAGTGAGTCGGGTACCTCCCTTTTTTCCGGGGAGCTGTTTTTT	CASSESGTSLFSGELFF
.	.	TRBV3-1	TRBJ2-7	TGTGCCAGCACCCAAGTCCAGACAGGATCCTACGAGCAGTACTTC	CASTQVQTGSYEQYF
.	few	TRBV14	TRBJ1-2	TGTGCCAGCAGCCAACAGTCATCTCATGGCTACACCTTC	CASSQQSSHGYTF
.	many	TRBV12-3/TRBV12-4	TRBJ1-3	TGTGCCAGCACCTTTGGAAACACCATATATTTT	CASTFGNTIYF
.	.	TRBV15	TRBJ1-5	TGTGCCACCAGCAGAGATCAGGGGAATCAGCCCCAGCATTTT	CATSRDQGNQPQHF
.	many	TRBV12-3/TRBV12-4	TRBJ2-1	TGTGCCAGCAGTTTGTTAGATGAGCAGTTCTTC	CASSLLDEQFF
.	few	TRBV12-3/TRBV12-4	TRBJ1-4	TGTGCCAGCAGTTTACAGTCCCCAAGGGGTGAAAAACTGTTTTTT	CASSLQSPRGEKLFF
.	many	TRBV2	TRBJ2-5	TGTGCCAGCAGTGGGACGCAGCGGTTCCAGTACTTC	CASSGTQRFQYF
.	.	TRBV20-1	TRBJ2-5	TGCAGTGCTAGAACCCTAGGGGGGTCCAACAAAGAGACCCAGTACTTC	CSARTLGGSNKETQYF
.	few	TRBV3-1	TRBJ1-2	TGTGCCAGCCTCCAAGAGGGTTATGGCTACACCTTC	CASLQEGYGYTF
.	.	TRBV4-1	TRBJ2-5	TGCGCCAGCAGTCGGGTACTCCAAGAGACCCAGTACTTC	CASSRVLQETQYF
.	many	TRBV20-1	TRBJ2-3	TGCAGTGCTAGGGCATCCACAGATACGCAGTATTTT	CSARASTDTQYF
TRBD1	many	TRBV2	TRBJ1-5	TGTGCCAGCAAACGCGACAGGGTTAATAGCAATCAGCCCCAGCATTTT	CASKRDRVNSNQPQHF
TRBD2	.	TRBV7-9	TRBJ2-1	TGTGCCAGCAGCAAAAGCGGGGGGGCTTTCAATGAGCAGTTCTTC	CASSKSGGAFNEQFF
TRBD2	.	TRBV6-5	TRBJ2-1	TGTGCCAGCAGTTACTCGACCCTAGCGGCTCTTAGAAATGAGCAGTTCTTC	CASSYSTLAALRNEQFF
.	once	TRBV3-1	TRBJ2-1	TGTGCCAGCACCCCGCACGTCAGTTGGACACAGAATGAGCAGTTCTTC	CASTPHVSWTQNEQFF
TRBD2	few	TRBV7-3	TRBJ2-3	TGTGCCAGCAGCTTAATCGGCGGGAGGGCAACAGATACGCAGTATTTT	CASSLIGGRATDTQYF
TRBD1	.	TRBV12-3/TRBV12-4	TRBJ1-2	TGTGCCAGCAGTTTCACAGGGGCCGTCCTCTATGGCTACACCTTC	CASSFTGAVLYGYTF
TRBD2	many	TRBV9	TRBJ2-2	TGTGCCAGCAGCGTTGACGGGAGGGGCACCGGGGAGCTGTTTTTT	CASSVDGRGTGELFF
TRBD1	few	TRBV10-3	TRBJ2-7	TGTGCCATCAGTGAGGGACAGGGACAGTACTTC	CAISEGQGQYF
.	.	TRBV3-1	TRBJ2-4	TGTGCCAGCAGCCAAGGGGGGGTAATGATTATAGGAAACATTCAGTACTTC	CASSQGGVMIIGNIQYF
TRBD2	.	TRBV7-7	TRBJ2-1	TGTGCCAGCAGCTTGTCTAGCGGGGTAGGGGATGAGCAGTTCTTC	CASSLSSGVGDEQFF
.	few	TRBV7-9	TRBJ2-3	TGTGCCAGCAGCTTATTCGGAGGGGTAATAGATACGCAGTATTTT	CASSLFGGVIDTQYF